The entry below gives a single T cell receptor beta chain sequence along with its context. This clone was detected only a few times. There is no known antigen for this receptor. No base-level quality is on record; no much larger clone is a single base apart. Each donor gave one peripheral blood draw, averaging approximately 110 mL, which was collected into heparinised tubes. Using a panel that included CD45RO, CCR7, CD25, CD127, CD95 and CD27, naive, central memory, regulatory and stem cell-like memory CD4+ T cells were sorted on a BD FACSAria II. A purity above 95% was achieved for all sorted populations. PBMCs were isolated immediately by Lymphoprep density gradient centrifugation and stained directly without culture. Samples were stained and sorted in pairs, with one healthy donor and one patient per experiment, so that batch effects were minimized. The entire isolated RNA was reverse transcribed using the High Capacity cDNA Reverse Transcription Kit, and thus expressed TCRB transcripts were sequenced. Deep immunoSEQ sequencing was applied to naive, central memory and regulatory T cell samples, giving an average of roughly 3.5 million total reads per sample. Sorted cells were lysed in RLT buffer and RNA was extracted with DNase-treated RNeasy Micro or Mini kits, depending on cell number. Each cell subset was processed separately to prevent cross-contamination, with patient and healthy donor samples processed together. TCRB sequences were amplified from cDNA with the immunoSEQ multiplex PCR, producing 87-bp fragments spanning the CDR3 region. Sequencing of the amplicons was performed on the Illumina HiSeq platform. As for how the authors treated the data: PCR bias was corrected computationally using synthetic template baselines, and reads within Hamming distance 2 were collapsed, with unmergeable singletons discarded. Reads were aligned against IMGT to assign V, D and J genes, CDR3 length and insertions or deletions at six rearrangement sites. Within each subset, clonotype counts were normalized to the number of sorted cells before true diversity and Gini coefficients were calculated with the tcR R package. The overlap coefficient, calculated on TCRB nucleotide sequences, was used to quantify repertoire sharing. Out-of-frame TCRB sequences from naive cells were analyzed as a proxy for the pre-selection repertoire. Not all clones reach the TCRdb copy of this immuneACCESS table, which keeps in-frame sequences only. Checked studies attribute under half of the gap to unresolved V genes and leave the rest unexplained. Clone size and V and J calls were adopted from that table, with D and trimming inferred from the DNA. A total of 900,000 or so clones appear in this sample, roughly a sixth of them only once. The ten largest account for around 0.02% of the sample.

The cysteine opens and the phenylalanine closes a CDR3 of 11 amino acids. CDR3 DNA is the only sequence kept; it has 33 bases, read in frame from the first base. V and J lose 6 bases and 10 bases, and a span of 13 bases separates them. From the germline V gene (reference sequence), CDR1 is DFQATT and CDR2 is SNEGSKA. These data originate in a study of beta chain features in type 1 diabetes (dated by TCRdb to the late 2010s). Regarding the study in general: Mean age, gender distribution, total cell number and subset yield did not differ between patients and healthy donors. A total of 85 million to 140 million sorted cells were examined across all samples, and a strong correlation was observed between cell number per subset and RNA yield. The study compared the TCRB repertoires of sorted circulating CD4+ T cell subsets in recently diagnosed type 1 diabetes patients with those in matched healthy donors. Regulatory and stem cell-like memory subsets were isolated from only 8 patients and roughly 8 healthy donors, whereas naive and central memory subsets came from all 30 or so donors.

Beyond this particular receptor, the publication reports: At VDJ recombination sites, type 1 diabetes patients had fewer insertions and more deleted nucleotides, which implies abnormalities in thymic rearrangement. Naive, central memory and regulatory TCRB repertoires appeared to be more similar among patients than among healthy donors. Because small numbers of individuals were included in the HLA sub-analyses, any influence of HLA type on TCRB rearrangement was left unresolved. Because cDNA was sequenced instead of genomic DNA, activated cells with high expression could be over-represented, although the groups did not differ in activation or CD3 levels. In all four CD4+ subsets, TCRB CDR3 length was moderately but significantly shorter in type 1 diabetes patients. Shorter templates might be favored by PCR, yet because patient and control samples were amplified and corrected together, any such skew would affect both groups equally.

The chain links TRBV20-1 with TRBJ2-1; the D gene cannot be named for sure. This clonotype was obtained from a woman under 30 in good health. Source material: naive CD4+ T cells from blood. The sample's cell subset or site label, in plain terms: true naive CD4+ T cells. At the DNA level, the sequence is TGCAGTGCCCATCCAACCCGGGAGCAGTTCTTC. It specifies CSAHPTREQFF.